This T cell receptor (beta chain) was captured in a study of blood T cell repertoires in COVID-19. Study-wide background: Some COVID-19 samples were acute and others convalescent; all came from the United States, Italy and Spain. PBMCs, B-cell-depleted T cells, or T cells were the source of the cDNA or gDNA that made up the material.

In germline, CDR1 is LGHNA, CDR2 YNFKEQ. The J segment lost 7 bases and the V segment lost 3 bases, leaving 0 bases of the junction unmatched. This CDR3 spans 12 amino acids. With regard to this clone: This specimen includes other DNA sequences encoding the same CDR3.

Per the original data handling: Nucleated cell number was recorded as an estimate derived from reference gene primer amplification. The table came from immunoSEQ multiplex PCR; TCRdb's copy has only in-frame clones and leaves some out. V and J calls and clone size come straight from that table; D and trimming were deduced from the DNA. The data contain some 64,000 clones, over 75% of them singletons. The J gene is TRBJ1-2, the V gene TRBV4-2; 9 bases align to TRBD1. The receptor's source is a man between 60 and 70 years old with acute or convalescent COVID-19. Input material: peripheral blood. The CDR3: CASSQDRGGYTF. DNA of the CDR3: TGTGCCAGCAGCCAGGACAGGGGTGGCTACACCTTC.